The next 26 T cell receptor beta chains were all read from a single sample in a study of graft-versus-host responses after intestinal transplantation. These TCRs' antigens remain unknown. Profiled with immunoSEQ multiplex PCR; TCRdb holds only in-frame clones, not every one. The sample shows some 130,000 clones, around 95% of them seen only once. Material: unstimulated CD8+ T cells sorted from spleen or lymph node cells, obtained before intestinal transplant. The receptors stem from a human donor who received an intestinal transplant.

The V and J genes are TRBV9 and TRBJ2-5; D is uncertain. Trimming shortened V by 0 bases and J by 3 bases, and 15 bases separated the two germline ends. This CDR3 is built from 16 residues. CDR1 is SGDLS and CDR2 is YYNGEE in the germline V gene. The CDR3 DNA reads TGTGCCAGCAGCGTAGGATACCGAATATTTGAAGAGACCCAGTACTTC. It specifies CASSVGYRIFEETQYF.

This chain uses TRBV6-5 with TRBJ2-1; TRBD2 aligns across 7 bases. The CDR3 is made up of 15 amino acids. The J segment lost 7 bases and the V segment lost 2 bases, leaving 8 bases of the junction unmatched. The germline CDR1 and CDR2 sequences are MNHEY and SVGAGI. CDR3 sequence: CASSYVAGVANEQFF. CDR3 bases: TGTGCCAGCAGTTACGTGGCGGGAGTCGCGAATGAGCAGTTCTTC.

This clone is a singleton in its sample. The rearrangement uses TRBV7-9 and TRBJ2-2; D not certain. Germline assignment: CDR1 SEHNR and CDR2 FQNEAQ (reference sequence). Trimming removed 1 base from V and 5 bases from J, with 14 bases in between. The CDR3 is 16 residues long. The CDR3 protein is CASSLGPTYSTGELFF. For the CDR3, the DNA is TGTGCCAGCAGCTTAGGTCCCACCTATTCAACCGGGGAGCTGTTTTTT.

This chain connects TRBV6-6 to TRBJ1-2, with TRBD1 as a possible D gene (5 bases). Germline lookup yields CDR1 MNHNY and CDR2 SVGAGI (reference sequence). V dropped 1 base and J dropped 4 bases, with 13 bases sitting between them. The CDR3 runs 15 residues. CDR3 DNA sequence: TGTGCCAGCAGTTACTGGCAGGGAAGGTCCTATGGCTACACCTTC. Translated: CASSYWQGRSYGYTF.

This chain links TRBV5-3 with TRBJ2-1; D perhaps matches TRBD2 (6 bases). TRBV5-3 is an ORF, and what it does is uncertain. The V end was cut by 4 bases, the J end by 0 bases, with 11 bases between. This CDR3 spans 15 amino acids. The CDR3 bases are TGTGCCAGAAGCCCGGACGGGAGCTCCTACAATGAGCAGTTCTTC. This gives the protein CARSPDGSSYNEQFF.

The chain links TRBV13 to TRBJ2-1; D remains ambiguous. Between the trimmed V and J ends, which lost 0 bases and 5 bases, there was a span of 5 bases. Germline values: CDR1 PRHDT, CDR2 FYEKMQ (reference sequence). This CDR3 is built from 13 residues. The CDR3 nucleotides read TGTGCCAGCAGCTTAGGGTCGGACAATGAGCAGTTCTTC. Translated: CASSLGSDNEQFF.

The chain uses TRBV27 and TRBJ1-1, with D possibly being TRBD1 (5 bases). The CDR3 has 14 amino acids. Trimming stripped 0 bases from V and 5 bases from J, with 10 bases between. The germline CDR1 and CDR2 sequences are MNHEY and SMNVEV (reference sequence). CDR3 region: CASSLSGGWTEAFF. The CDR3 region has the DNA TGTGCCAGCAGTTTATCGGGGGGGTGGACTGAAGCTTTCTTT.

V gene TRBV4-1 combines with J gene TRBJ1-2; no clear D gene. Germline CDR1 MGHRA, CDR2 YSYEKL. The CDR3 consists of 15 residues. Trimming took off 2 bases at V and 6 bases at J, with 16 bases between the two ends. The CDR3 protein is CASSQLNSQGNGYTF. CDR3 DNA sequence: TGCGCCAGCAGCCAACTAAACAGTCAAGGCAATGGCTACACCTTC.

The chain is built from TRBV13 and TRBJ2-1; unclear D gene. The germline V gene encodes CDR1 PRHDT and CDR2 FYEKMQ (reference sequence). The germline V and J ends were trimmed by 5 bases and 6 bases, with 17 bases remaining between them. CDR3 length equals 15 residues. The CDR3 region has the DNA TGTGCCAGCAGCCCTCCCAGTCAGCACTCCAATGAGCAGTTCTTC. Protein: CASSPPSQHSNEQFF.

The V call is TRBV20-1, the J call TRBJ2-7; no reliable D call. Per the germline V gene, CDR1 is DFQATT and CDR2 is SNEGSKA (reference sequence). Trimming left V 5 bases short and J 0 bases short, with 2 bases between. The CDR3 extends over 10 amino acids. CDR3 sequence: CSASSYEQYF. CDR3 in DNA: TGCAGTGCTTCCTCCTACGAGCAGTACTTC.

This sequence joins TRBV5-1 and TRBJ1-1; TRBD1 agrees at 8 bases. Germline CDR1 is SGHRS and CDR2 is YFSETQ. The V and J ends lost 0 bases and 0 bases, in that order; junction bases with no gene match: 4. This CDR3 region has 16 residues. The CDR3 here is CASSLGTGLMNTEAFF. The CDR3 nucleotides read TGCGCCAGCAGCTTGGGGACAGGGCTCATGAACACTGAAGCTTTCTTT.

This sequence joins TRBV6-5 and TRBJ2-1, with TRBD2 matching 7 bases. The CDR3 totals 14 residues. Unmatched junction bases numbered 0, after V lost 2 bases and J lost 2 bases. CDR1 is MNHEY, CDR2 SVGAGI, per germline. The chain's CDR3 is CASSYRGAYNEQFF. CDR3 bases: TGTGCCAGCAGTTACCGGGGGGCCTACAATGAGCAGTTCTTC.

This chain connects TRBV5-6 to TRBJ2-3; no definite D call. Trimming removed 0 bases from V and 4 bases from J, with 3 bases in between. The CDR3 is 12 residues long. Germline V CDR1 and CDR2: SGHDT, YYEEEE. CDR3 nucleotide sequence: TGTGCCAGCAGCTTGGGATCAGATACGCAGTATTTT. It translates to CASSLGSDTQYF. The complete variable domain, with remaining parts taken from reference TRBV5-6 and TRBJ2-3, reads DAGVTQSPTHLIKTRGQQVTLRCSPKSGHDTVSWYQQALGQGPQFIFQYYEEEERQRGNFPDRFSGHQFPNYSSELNVNALLLGDSALYLCASSLGSDTQYFGPGTRLTVL.

The rearrangement links TRBV4-1 to TRBJ2-7; D is perhaps TRBD2 (6 bases). The CDR3 covers 16 residues. Germline values: CDR1 MGHRA, CDR2 YSYEKL. Trimming shortened V by 1 base and J by 7 bases, and 20 bases separated the two germline ends. CDR3 residues: CASSQVLREYYYEQYF. The CDR3 coding sequence is TGCGCCAGCAGCCAAGTTTTGCGGGAATACTACTATGAGCAGTACTTC.

This clone was detected once. The chain employs TRBV28 and TRBJ2-7; a weak D match, TRBD1 (6 bases). Trimming removed 6 bases at V and 2 bases at J, with 17 bases between. This CDR3 spans 15 amino acids. Germline V gene lookup returns CDR1 MDHEN and CDR2 SYDVKM. The DNA for the CDR3 is TGTGCCAGCAGCCCCCCGGGACACTTTACCTACGAGCAGTACTTC. This codes for CASSPPGHFTYEQYF.

The chain is built from TRBV9 and TRBJ2-7, with D uncertain. Germline lookup yields CDR1 SGDLS and CDR2 YYNGEE. Trimming shortened V by 0 bases and J by 0 bases, and 7 bases separated the two germline ends. CDR3 length: 14 residues. CDR3 nucleotide sequence: TGTGCCAGCAGCGTAGCTGACAACTCCTACGAGCAGTACTTC. It translates to CASSVADNSYEQYF.

This clone has a single count. The chain has TRBV5-8 and TRBJ2-5; D unclear. Germline assignment: CDR1 SGHTS and CDR2 YDEGEE. The CDR3 contains 14 residues. The V gene lost 1 base and the J gene lost 2 bases, with 9 bases spanning the gap. Here the CDR3 reads CASSLSGVQETQYF. The CDR3 region has the DNA TGTGCCAGCAGCTTGTCAGGCGTGCAAGAGACCCAGTACTTC.

V and J are TRBV9 and TRBJ2-2; D is perhaps TRBD2 (6 bases). With 4 bases removed from V and 6 bases from J, the gap between germline ends came to 16 bases. Germline CDR1 and CDR2: SGDLS and YYNGEE. The CDR3 length is 15 residues. CDR3 residues: CASSQAAGRAGELFF. The CDR3 nucleotides are TGTGCCAGCAGCCAGGCCGCGGGAAGGGCCGGGGAGCTGTTTTTT.

V is TRBV5-6 and J is TRBJ2-7, with D tentatively TRBD1 or TRBD2 (6 bases each). The CDR3 covers 13 residues. Germline V CDR1 and CDR2: SGHDT, YYEEEE. V lost 0 bases to trimming and J lost 8 bases, with 12 bases between them. CDR3 in DNA: TGTGCCAGCAGCTTGGCCTCGGGGGCACAGCAGTACTTC. This sequence encodes CASSLASGAQQYF.

The V and J genes are TRBV6-1 and TRBJ1-5; D may be TRBD1 (6 bases). The V end lost 2 bases, the J end lost 14 bases, and 7 bases lay between the germline ends. Germline V gives CDR1 MNHNS, CDR2 SASEGT. The CDR3 totals 10 residues. The CDR3 sequence: CASSENREHF. Here the CDR3 DNA reads TGTGCCAGCAGTGAAAACAGGGAGCATTTT.

This chain links TRBV29-1 with TRBJ2-7; 7 positions match TRBD2. The CDR3 contains 14 residues. The V and J ends lost 1 base and 2 bases, in that order; junction bases with no gene match: 5. Germline V gene lookup returns CDR1 SQVTM and CDR2 ANQGSEA. Written as DNA, the CDR3 is TGCAGCGTTGAAGCTGGGCGGGGGACCTACGAGCAGTACTTC. The encoded protein is CSVEAGRGTYEQYF.

The chain carries TRBV5-5 and TRBJ2-5; D may match TRBD1 or TRBD2 (5 bases each). CDR1 and CDR2 from the germline V gene are SGHKS and YYEKEE (reference sequence). The CDR3 spans 14 residues. The V end lost 3 bases, the J end lost 3 bases, and 12 bases lay between the germline ends. The CDR3 DNA reads as TGTGCCAGCAGCTATCATGGGGGAGAAGAGACCCAGTACTTC. Protein sequence: CASSYHGGEETQYF.

This chain uses TRBV19 with TRBJ2-1, with TRBD1 identical over 8 bases. The germline V gene encodes CDR1 LNHDA and CDR2 SQIVND (reference sequence). The ends lost 5 bases at V and 10 bases at J; junction bases unmatched: 16. The CDR3 covers 16 residues. CDR3 amino acids: CASSYTPGQVEHEQFF. The DNA for the CDR3 is TGTGCCAGTAGTTACACACCGGGACAGGTGGAACACGAGCAGTTCTTC.

This chain joins TRBV4-1 and TRBJ1-1; D is perhaps TRBD1 (6 bases). This CDR3 has 15 residues. The V end lost 4 bases, the J end lost 1 base, and 13 bases lay between the germline ends. Germline V gives CDR1 MGHRA, CDR2 YSYEKL. The CDR3 nucleotides are TGCGCCAGCAGCCCCCGGAGGGGGGCGAACACTGAAGCTTTCTTT. This gives the protein CASSPRRGANTEAFF.

The chain links TRBV15 to TRBJ2-3; D remains unclear. This CDR3 has 15 residues. Germline loops: CDR1 LNHNV, CDR2 YYDKDF (reference sequence). The germline V and J ends were trimmed by 0 bases and 1 base, with 8 bases remaining between them. The CDR3 here is CATSRDTERTDTQYF. In nucleotides, the CDR3 is TGTGCCACCAGCAGAGATACTGAGCGCACAGATACGCAGTATTTT.

The chain couples TRBV4-1 to TRBJ2-7; 7 bases map to TRBD2. Germline V gene lookup returns CDR1 MGHRA and CDR2 YSYEKL. CDR3 length: 17 amino acids. V dropped 1 base and J dropped 4; count of bases not matched to a gene: 13. For the CDR3, the DNA is TGCGCCAGCAGCCAAGTCTGGGCGGGAGTGCCTCCTTACGAGCAGTACTTC. This codes for CASSQVWAGVPPYEQYF.